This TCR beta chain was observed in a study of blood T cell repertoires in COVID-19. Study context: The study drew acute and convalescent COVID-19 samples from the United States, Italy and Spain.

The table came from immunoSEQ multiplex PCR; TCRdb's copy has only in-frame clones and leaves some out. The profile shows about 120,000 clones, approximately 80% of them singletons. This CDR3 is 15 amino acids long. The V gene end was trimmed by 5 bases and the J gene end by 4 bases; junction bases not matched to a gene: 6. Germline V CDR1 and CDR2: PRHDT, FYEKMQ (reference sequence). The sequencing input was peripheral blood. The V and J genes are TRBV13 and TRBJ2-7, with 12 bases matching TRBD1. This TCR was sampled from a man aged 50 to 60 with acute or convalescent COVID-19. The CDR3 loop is CASSPGTGGGYEQYF. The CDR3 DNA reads TGTGCCAGCAGCCCCGGGACAGGGGGCGGGTACGAGCAGTACTTC.